This TCR beta chain emerged from a study of shared clonotypes between healthy human individuals. For the study at large: Those who served as donors were two women and a few men between the ages of 18 and 49.

The method was immunoSEQ multiplex PCR; TCRdb's version includes in-frame clones alone and lacks a portion of them. Seen here are some 1 million clones, around four fifths observed once, and the top ten hold approximately 1.5%. A word on this clone: Its specificity is not known.

Findings of the study overall: Naive subsets generally had larger estimated richness than memory subsets.

Germline CDR1 SGHNT, CDR2 YYREEE (reference sequence). This CDR3 spans 13 amino acids. Trimming took 4 bases from V and 8 from J, leaving 15 bases between them. The receptor comes from a man aged 18 to 30 in good health. This chain uses TRBV5-4 with TRBJ1-2, with D perhaps TRBD1 (6 bases). Input material: memory CD4+ T cells sorted from blood. The subset is: CD45RA-negative fraction. The CDR3 DNA sequence: TGTGCCAGCAGCGCGCAGGGGATTCGCGGCTACACCTTC. Residues: CASSAQGIRGYTF.